The rows below give T cell receptor beta chains drawn from one sample of a study of blood T cell repertoires in COVID-19. Some clones are missing from TCRdb's copy, which holds only in-frame ones; the method was immunoSEQ multiplex PCR. Counted here are approximately 230,000 clones, approximately 90% occurring once; the ten biggest clones make up more than 1.5%. Specimen: PBMCs or T cells enriched from blood (not recorded which). The receptors here all came from a man aged 35 to 55 who had recovered from COVID-19. Both conserved end residues are part of each CDR3. A D gene is named only where the DNA matches it firmly. The listing skips clone size in some rows; elsewhere it reads once, few, many or a size class.

NA	TRBV27	TRBJ2-3	TRBD2	16	CASRYPRGGMADTQYF	TGTGCCAGCAGATACCCTCGGGGAGGGATGGCAGATACGCAGTATTTT
NA	TRBV7-9	TRBJ1-1	NA	13	CASTRGEWTEAFF	TGTGCCAGCACCCGGGGGGAGTGGACTGAAGCTTTCTTT
NA	TRBV10-3	TRBJ1-6	NA	15	CAISENNPQVSPLHF	TGTGCCATCAGTGAAAATAATCCGCAGGTATCACCCCTCCACTTT
NA	TRBV7-6	TRBJ2-3	TRBD2	18	CASSLVVGGSFPTDTQYF	TGTGCCAGCAGCTTAGTGGTGGGAGGGAGCTTCCCCACAGATACGCAGTATTTT
NA	TRBV7-6	TRBJ2-5	TRBD2	17	CASSLGVRDYSQETQYF	TGTGCCAGCAGCTTAGGGGTCCGGGACTACTCACAAGAGACCCAGTACTTC
NA	TRBV30	TRBJ1-2	NA	14	CAWSVLGVRYGYTF	TGTGCCTGGAGTGTACTCGGGGTACGATATGGCTACACCTTC
NA	TRBV11-3	TRBJ1-6	NA	13	CASSLDLGSPLHF	TGTGCCAGCAGCTTAGATCTAGGATCACCCCTCCACTTT
NA	TRBV19	TRBJ1-6	NA	17	CASSITGGFAHNSPLHF	TGTGCCAGTAGTATCACTGGAGGTTTTGCCCATAATTCACCCCTCCACTTT
NA	TRBV11-2	TRBJ2-5	NA	18	CASRPLSRDTEGQETQYF	TGTGCCAGCAGGCCGCTTTCCCGGGACACCGAGGGGCAAGAGACCCAGTACTTC
NA	TRBV29-1	TRBJ1-3	NA	14	CSVIRDYSGNTIYF	TGCAGCGTTATCCGGGACTACTCTGGAAACACCATATATTTT
few	TRBV4-1	TRBJ1-2	NA	15	CASSPYHSSNYGYTF	TGCGCCAGCAGCCCCTATCACAGTTCTAACTATGGCTACACCTTC
NA	TRBV6-6	TRBJ1-4	TRBD1	18	CASSRRQGAVLTNEKLFF	TGTGCCAGCAGTCGTCGACAGGGGGCAGTTCTAACTAATGAAAAACTGTTTTTT
NA	TRBV3-1/TRBV3-2	TRBJ1-2	TRBD1	15	CASSQIQTGHGGYTF	TGTGCCAGCAGCCAAATCCAGACAGGGCATGGAGGCTACACCTTC
NA	TRBV5-4	TRBJ1-1	TRBD1	16	CASRAGQGARSTEAFF	TGTGCCAGCAGGGCAGGACAGGGGGCGCGTAGCACTGAAGCTTTCTTT
NA	TRBV5-1	TRBJ2-7	TRBD1	14	CASSRRQGVGEQYF	TGCGCCAGCAGCCGGCGACAGGGAGTCGGCGAGCAGTACTTC
NA	TRBV18	TRBJ2-7	NA	14	CASSPRDTQFEQYF	TGTGCCAGCTCACCCCGGGACACCCAATTCGAGCAGTACTTC
many	TRBV4-1	TRBJ2-5	TRBD1	16	CASSHLLRDREATQYF	TGCGCCAGCAGCCACCTACTCCGGGACAGGGAGGCGACCCAGTACTTC
NA	TRBV7-3	TRBJ1-2	TRBD1	19	CASRSMLGPTGTEGYGYTF	TGTGCCAGCAGATCTATGCTTGGGCCGACCGGGACAGAAGGCTATGGCTACACCTTC
NA	TRBV6-5	TRBJ1-4	TRBD1	15	CASTQGGATNEKLFF	TGTGCCAGCACACAGGGGGGCGCAACTAATGAAAAACTGTTTTTT
NA	TRBV19	TRBJ1-4	NA	15	CASKFAGARNEKLFF	TGTGCCAGTAAGTTTGCAGGGGCTCGAAATGAAAAACTGTTTTTT
NA	TRBV21-1	TRBJ1-6	NA	16	CASSKPTGNYNSPLHF	TGTGCCAGCAGCAAACCGACAGGAAACTATAATTCACCCCTCCACTTT
few	TRBV5-1	TRBJ2-7	TRBD2	18	CASSLNPGLAGGQYEQYF	TGCGCCAGCAGCTTGAATCCTGGACTAGCGGGAGGACAGTACGAGCAGTACTTC
NA	TRBV27	TRBJ1-1	NA	15	CASSFGIGEYTEAFF	TGTGCCAGCAGTTTCGGAATCGGGGAGTACACTGAAGCTTTCTTT
NA	TRBV28	TRBJ1-5	TRBD1	15	CASRTGTGGARPQHF	TGTGCCAGCAGGACCGGGACAGGGGGCGCCCGGCCCCAGCATTTT
NA	TRBV7-6	TRBJ1-4	NA	16	CASSLIQGATNEKLFF	TGTGCCAGCAGCCTAATACAGGGTGCAACTAATGAAAAACTGTTTTTT
NA	TRBV20-1	TRBJ1-4	NA	11	CSARDRGIMFF	TGCAGTGCTAGAGATCGCGGAATAATGTTTTTT
NA	TRBV19	TRBJ1-4	NA	14	CASSPGATNEKLFF	TGTGCCAGTAGTCCGGGGGCAACTAATGAAAAACTGTTTTTT
NA	TRBV10-2	TRBJ2-7	NA	12	CASSEYAAEQYF	TGCGCCAGCAGTGAGTACGCGGCCGAGCAGTACTTC
NA	TRBV30	TRBJ2-1	TRBD2	15	CAWTRPLAGGHEQFF	TGTGCCTGGACCCGTCCCCTAGCGGGAGGACACGAGCAGTTCTTC
once	TRBV13	TRBJ1-6	NA	14	CASSFGQDNSPLHF	TGTGCCAGCAGCTTTGGGCAGGATAATTCACCCCTCCACTTT
few	TRBV2	TRBJ1-1	TRBD1	15	CASSEQTGMNTEAFF	TGTGCCAGCAGTGAGCAGACAGGGATGAACACTGAAGCTTTCTTT
NA	TRBV28	TRBJ1-2	NA	16	CASTTLLGGLSNGYTF	TGTGCCAGCACCACTTTATTAGGGGGATTGTCCAATGGCTACACCTTC
NA	TRBV24-1	TRBJ2-1	TRBD1	16	CATSDRQGASYNEQFF	TGTGCCACCAGTGATCGGCAGGGGGCCTCCTACAATGAGCAGTTCTTC
NA	TRBV9	TRBJ2-1	NA	15	CASSPSTLAYNEQFF	TGTGCCAGCAGCCCCTCTACTCTAGCCTACAATGAGCAGTTCTTC
NA	TRBV19	TRBJ2-7	TRBD2	14	CASSSGGASYEQYF	TGTGCCAGTAGTAGCGGGGGGGCTTCCTACGAGCAGTACTTC
once	TRBV29-1	TRBJ1-1	NA	14	CSAYRANLGTEAFF	TGCAGCGCCTACAGGGCAAACCTTGGTACTGAAGCTTTCTTT
NA	TRBV7-2	TRBJ2-3	TRBD2	14	CASSHPGEGNTQYF	TGTGCCAGCAGCCACCCGGGGGAGGGAAATACGCAGTATTTT
NA	TRBV4-1	TRBJ1-6	NA	15	CASSHLGGEGAPLHF	TGCGCCAGCAGCCATCTGGGGGGGGAGGGGGCACCCCTCCACTTT
NA	TRBV18	TRBJ1-1	TRBD1	15	CASSGQGGFDTEAFF	TGTGCCAGCTCGGGACAGGGGGGATTTGACACTGAAGCTTTCTTT
NA	TRBV25-1	TRBJ1-3	TRBD1	16	CASSENGQGTGNTIYF	TGTGCCAGCAGTGAAAACGGACAGGGGACAGGAAACACCATATATTTT
NA	TRBV4-2	TRBJ1-3	NA	14	CASSQDLVGNTIYF	TGTGCCAGCAGCCAAGATCTAGTGGGAAACACCATATATTTT
NA	TRBV6-5	TRBJ2-5	NA	16	CASSYTPKGVRETQYF	TGTGCCAGCAGTTACACCCCGAAGGGAGTGAGGGAGACCCAGTACTTC
NA	TRBV27	TRBJ2-7	NA	14	CASSFLAGSYEQYF	TGTGCCAGCAGTTTTCTGGCGGGTTCCTACGAGCAGTACTTC